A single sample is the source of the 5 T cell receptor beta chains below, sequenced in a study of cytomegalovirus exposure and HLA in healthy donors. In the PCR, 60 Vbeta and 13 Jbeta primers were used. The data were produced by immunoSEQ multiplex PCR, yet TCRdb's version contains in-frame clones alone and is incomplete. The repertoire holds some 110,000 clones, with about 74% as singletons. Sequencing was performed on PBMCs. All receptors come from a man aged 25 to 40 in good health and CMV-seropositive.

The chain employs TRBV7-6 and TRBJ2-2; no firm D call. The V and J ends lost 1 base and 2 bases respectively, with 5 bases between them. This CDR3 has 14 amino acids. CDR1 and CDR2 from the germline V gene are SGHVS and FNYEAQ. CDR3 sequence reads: CASSLGANTGELFF. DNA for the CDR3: TGTGCCAGCAGCTTAGGGGCCAACACCGGGGAGCTGTTTTTT.

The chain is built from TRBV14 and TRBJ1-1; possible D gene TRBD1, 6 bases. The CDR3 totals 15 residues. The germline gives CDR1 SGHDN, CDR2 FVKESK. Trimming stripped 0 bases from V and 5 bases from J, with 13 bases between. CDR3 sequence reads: CASSQDRGARTEAFF. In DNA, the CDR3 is TGTGCCAGCAGCCAAGATCGGGGGGCGCGGACTGAAGCTTTCTTT. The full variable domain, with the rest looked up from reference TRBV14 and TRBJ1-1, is EAGVTQFPSHSVIEKGQTVTLRCDPISGHDNLYWYRRVMGKEIKFLLHFVKESKQDESGMPNNRFLAERTGGTYSTLKVQPAELEDSGVYFCASSQDRGARTEAFFGQGTRLTVV.

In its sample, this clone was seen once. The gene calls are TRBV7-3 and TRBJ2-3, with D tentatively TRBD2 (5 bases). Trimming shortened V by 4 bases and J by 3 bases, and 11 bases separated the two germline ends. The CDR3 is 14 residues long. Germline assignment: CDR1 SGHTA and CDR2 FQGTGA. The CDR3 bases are TGTGCCAGCAGCTCGGGCGGGTGGACAGATACGCAGTATTTT. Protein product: CASSSGGWTDTQYF. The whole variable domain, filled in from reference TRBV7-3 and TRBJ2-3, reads GAGVSQTPSNKVTEKGKYVELRCDPISGHTALYWYRQSLGQGPEFLIYFQGTGAADDSGLPNDRFFAVRPEGSVSTLKIQRTERGDSAVYLCASSSGGWTDTQYFGPGTRLTVL.

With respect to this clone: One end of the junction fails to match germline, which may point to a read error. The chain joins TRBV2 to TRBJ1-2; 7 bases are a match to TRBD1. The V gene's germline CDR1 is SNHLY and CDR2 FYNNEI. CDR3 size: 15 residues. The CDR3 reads CASSAETGWNYGYPF. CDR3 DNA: TGTGCCAGCAGTGCCGAGACAGGGTGGAACTATGGCTACCCCTTC. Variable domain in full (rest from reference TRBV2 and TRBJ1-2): EPEVTQTPSHQVTQMGQEVILRCVPISNHLYFYWYRQILGQKVEFLVSFYNNEISEKSEIFDDQFSVERPDGSNFTLKIRSTKLEDSAMYFCASSAETGWNYGYPFGSGTRLTVV.

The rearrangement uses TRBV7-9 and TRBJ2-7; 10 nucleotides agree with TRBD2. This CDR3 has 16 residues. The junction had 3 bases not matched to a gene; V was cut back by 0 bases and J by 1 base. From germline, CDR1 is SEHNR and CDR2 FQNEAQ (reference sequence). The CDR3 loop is CASSLALAGASYEQYF. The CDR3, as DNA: TGTGCCAGCAGCTTAGCGCTAGCGGGGGCTTCCTACGAGCAGTACTTC. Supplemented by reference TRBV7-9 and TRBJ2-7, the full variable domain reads DTGVSQNPRHKITKRGQNVTFRCDPISEHNRLYWYRQTLGQGPEFLTYFQNEAQLEKSRLLSDRFSAERPKGSFSTLEIQRTEQGDSAMYLCASSLALAGASYEQYFGPGTRLTVT.